This TCR beta chain was profiled in a study of chemoradiotherapy in HPV16-positive cancers. Study overall: Functional T-cell assays on a couple of HPV16-positive patients' cells defined candidate HPV-specific clones and common TCR motifs.

Regarding this clone: Its antigen is not known.

The CDR3 runs 17 residues. CDR1 SGHAT and CDR2 FQNNGV come from the germline V gene. The V and J ends lost 0 bases and 6 bases respectively, with 17 bases between them. Overall study results and limits: During treatment, candidate HPV-specific clones and E7-related motifs expanded in tumor. Only a couple of HPV16-positive patients supplied the functional HPV-specificity definition.

Sequenced by immunoSEQ multiplex PCR; TCRdb stores in-frame clones only, minus some. The sample shows 7,000 to 8,500 clones, more than 70% of them seen only once. Repeated repertoire sampling spanned the course of chemoradiotherapy. The origin of this receptor is a human donor with HPV-associated anogenital cancer. The sample here was tumor tissue, taken from a patient who underwent chemoradiotherapy. V usage is TRBV11-2 and J usage is TRBJ2-2; TRBD1 might be the D (6 bases). CDR3: CASSLERSTGTAGELFF. The CDR3 DNA follows: TGTGCCAGCAGCTTAGAAAGATCAACAGGGACCGCCGGGGAGCTGTTTTTT.